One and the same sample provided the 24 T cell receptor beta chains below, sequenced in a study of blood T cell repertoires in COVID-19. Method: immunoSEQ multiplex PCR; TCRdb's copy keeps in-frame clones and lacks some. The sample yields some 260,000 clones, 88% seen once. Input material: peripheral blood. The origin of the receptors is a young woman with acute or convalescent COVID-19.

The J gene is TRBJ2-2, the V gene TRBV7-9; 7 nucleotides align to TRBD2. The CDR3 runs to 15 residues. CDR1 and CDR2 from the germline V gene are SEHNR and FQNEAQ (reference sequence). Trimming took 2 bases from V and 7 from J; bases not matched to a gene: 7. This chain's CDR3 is CASSLLAESSGELFF. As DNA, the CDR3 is TGTGCCAGCAGCTTACTAGCGGAGTCCAGCGGGGAGCTGTTTTTT. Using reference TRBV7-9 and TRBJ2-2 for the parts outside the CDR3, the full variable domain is DTGVSQNPRHKITKRGQNVTFRCDPISEHNRLYWYRQTLGQGPEFLTYFQNEAQLEKSRLLSDRFSAERPKGSFSTLEIQRTEQGDSAMYLCASSLLAESSGELFFGEGSRLTVL.

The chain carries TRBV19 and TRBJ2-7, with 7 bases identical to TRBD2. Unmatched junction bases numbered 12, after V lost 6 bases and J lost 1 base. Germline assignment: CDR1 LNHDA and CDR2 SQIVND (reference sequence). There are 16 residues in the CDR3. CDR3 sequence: CASSGKAGRLSYEQYF. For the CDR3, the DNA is TGTGCCAGTAGCGGAAAAGCGGGACGCCTTTCCTACGAGCAGTACTTC.

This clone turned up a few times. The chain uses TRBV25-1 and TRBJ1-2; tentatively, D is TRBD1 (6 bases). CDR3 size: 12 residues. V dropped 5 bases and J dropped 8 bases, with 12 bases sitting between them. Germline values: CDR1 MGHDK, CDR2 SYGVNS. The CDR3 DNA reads TGTGCCAGCAGTTATACAGGGTTGGGCTACACCTTC. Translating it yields CASSYTGLGYTF.

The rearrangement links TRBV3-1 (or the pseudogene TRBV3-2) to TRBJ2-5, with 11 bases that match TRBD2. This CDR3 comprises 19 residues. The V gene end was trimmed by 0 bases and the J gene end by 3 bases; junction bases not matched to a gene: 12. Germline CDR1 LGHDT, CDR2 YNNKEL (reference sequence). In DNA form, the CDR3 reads TGTGCCAGCAGCCAAGACAAGAGGGCTAGCGGGAGGCGCGAAGAGACCCAGTACTTC. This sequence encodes CASSQDKRASGRREETQYF.

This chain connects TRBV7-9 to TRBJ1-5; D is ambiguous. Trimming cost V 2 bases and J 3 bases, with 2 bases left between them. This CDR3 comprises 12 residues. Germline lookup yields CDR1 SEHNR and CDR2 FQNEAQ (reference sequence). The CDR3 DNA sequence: TGTGCCAGCAGCTTACTCAATCAGCCCCAGCATTTT. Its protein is CASSLLNQPQHF.

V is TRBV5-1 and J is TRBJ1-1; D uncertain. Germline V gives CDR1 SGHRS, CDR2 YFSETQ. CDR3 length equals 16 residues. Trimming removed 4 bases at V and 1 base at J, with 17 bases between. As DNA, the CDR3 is TGCGCCAGCAGCCCACGGAACTTGGGCCAGAACACTGAAGCTTTCTTT. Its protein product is CASSPRNLGQNTEAFF.

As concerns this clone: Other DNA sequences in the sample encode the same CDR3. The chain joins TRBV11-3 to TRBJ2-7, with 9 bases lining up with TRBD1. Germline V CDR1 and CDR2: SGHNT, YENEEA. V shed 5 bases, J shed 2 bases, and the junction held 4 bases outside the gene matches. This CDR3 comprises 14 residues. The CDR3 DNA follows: TGTGCCAGCAGCCTGGGACAGGGACCCTACGAGCAGTACTTC. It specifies CASSLGQGPYEQYF.

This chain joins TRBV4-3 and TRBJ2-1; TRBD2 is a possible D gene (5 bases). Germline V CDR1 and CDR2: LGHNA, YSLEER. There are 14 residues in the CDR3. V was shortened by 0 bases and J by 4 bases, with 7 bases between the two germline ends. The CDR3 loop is CASSQERTYNEQFF. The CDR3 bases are TGCGCCAGCAGCCAAGAACGGACTTACAATGAGCAGTTCTTC.

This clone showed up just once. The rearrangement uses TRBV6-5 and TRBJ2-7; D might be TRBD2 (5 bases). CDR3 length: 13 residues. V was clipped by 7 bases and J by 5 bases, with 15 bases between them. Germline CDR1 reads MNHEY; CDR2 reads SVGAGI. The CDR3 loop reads CASKIGRFNEQYF. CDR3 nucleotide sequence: TGTGCCAGCAAGATAGGGAGATTCAACGAGCAGTACTTC.

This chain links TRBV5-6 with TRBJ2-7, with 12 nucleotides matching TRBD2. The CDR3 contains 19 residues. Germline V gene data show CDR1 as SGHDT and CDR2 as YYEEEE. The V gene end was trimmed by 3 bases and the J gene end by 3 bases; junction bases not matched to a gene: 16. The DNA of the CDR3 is TGTGCCAGCAGCTCACGACTAGCGGGAGCCACCCTCATCCTCTACGAGCAGTACTTC. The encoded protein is CASSSRLAGATLILYEQYF.

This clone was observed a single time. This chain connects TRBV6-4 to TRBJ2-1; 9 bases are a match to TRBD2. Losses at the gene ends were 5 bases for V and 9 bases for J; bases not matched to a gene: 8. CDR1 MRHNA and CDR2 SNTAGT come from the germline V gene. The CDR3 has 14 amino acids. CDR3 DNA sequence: TGTGCCAGCAGTTTATCGGGACTAGCATCTGAGCAGTTCTTC. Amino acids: CASSLSGLASEQFF.

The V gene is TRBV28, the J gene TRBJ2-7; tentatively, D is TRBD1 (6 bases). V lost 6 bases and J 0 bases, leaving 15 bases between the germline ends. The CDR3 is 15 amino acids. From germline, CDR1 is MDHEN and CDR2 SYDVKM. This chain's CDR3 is CASSPRTVVSYEQYF. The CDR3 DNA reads TGTGCCAGCAGCCCGAGGACAGTGGTCTCCTACGAGCAGTACTTC.

CDR3 region: CASRNRVVGEQFF. For the CDR3, the DNA is TGTGCCAGCAGAAACAGGGTAGTCGGTGAGCAGTTCTTC. This chain joins TRBV27 and TRBJ2-1, with D maybe TRBD1 (6 bases). Trimming shortened V by 6 bases and J by 9 bases, and 15 bases separated the two germline ends. The germline gives CDR1 MNHEY, CDR2 SMNVEV (reference sequence). The CDR3 has 13 residues.

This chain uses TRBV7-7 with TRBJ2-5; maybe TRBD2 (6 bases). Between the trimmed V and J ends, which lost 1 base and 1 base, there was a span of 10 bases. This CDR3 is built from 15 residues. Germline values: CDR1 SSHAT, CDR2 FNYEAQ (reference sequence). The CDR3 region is CASSLDSSGQETQYF. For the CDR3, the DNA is TGTGCCAGCAGCTTAGATAGTAGCGGCCAAGAGACCCAGTACTTC.

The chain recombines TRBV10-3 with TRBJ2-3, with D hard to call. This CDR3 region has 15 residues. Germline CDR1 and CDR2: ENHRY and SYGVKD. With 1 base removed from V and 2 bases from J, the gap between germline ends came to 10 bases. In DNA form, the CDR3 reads TGTGCCATCAGTGAGTTGGGCAGATCCACAGATACGCAGTATTTT. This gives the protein CAISELGRSTDTQYF.

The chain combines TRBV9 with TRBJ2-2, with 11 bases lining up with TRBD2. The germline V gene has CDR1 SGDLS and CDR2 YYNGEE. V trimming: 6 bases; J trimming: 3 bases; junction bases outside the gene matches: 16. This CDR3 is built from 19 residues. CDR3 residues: CASTPRVGSGRADTGELFF. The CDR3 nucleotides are TGTGCCAGCACCCCAAGAGTAGGTAGCGGGAGGGCGGACACCGGGGAGCTGTTTTTT.

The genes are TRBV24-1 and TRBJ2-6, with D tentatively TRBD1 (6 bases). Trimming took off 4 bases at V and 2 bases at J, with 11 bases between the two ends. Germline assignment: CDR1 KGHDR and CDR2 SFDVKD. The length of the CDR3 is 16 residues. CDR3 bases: TGTGCCACCAGTGACCCCAGGGGTGCTGGGGCCAACGTCCTGACTTTC. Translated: CATSDPRGAGANVLTF.

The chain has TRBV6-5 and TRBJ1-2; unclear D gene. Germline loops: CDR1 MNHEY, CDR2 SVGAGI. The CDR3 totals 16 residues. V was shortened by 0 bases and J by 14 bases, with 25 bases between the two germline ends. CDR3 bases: TGTGCCAGCAGTTACTCGGTAGGGAGGCAGATGATCGGGCAAACCTTC. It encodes CASSYSVGRQMIGQTF.

The CDR3 here is CSVELAAYNEQFF. The CDR3 nucleotides read TGCAGCGTTGAGCTAGCGGCATACAATGAGCAGTTCTTC. The gene calls are TRBV29-1 and TRBJ2-1, with TRBD2 matching over 7 bases. The germline gives CDR1 SQVTM, CDR2 ANQGSEA. There are 13 residues in the CDR3. V lost 3 bases, J lost 4 bases, and 3 bases stayed unmatched.

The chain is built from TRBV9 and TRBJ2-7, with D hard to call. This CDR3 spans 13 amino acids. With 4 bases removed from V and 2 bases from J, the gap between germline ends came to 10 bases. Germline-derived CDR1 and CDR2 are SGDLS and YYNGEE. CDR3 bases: TGTGCCAGCAGCCCCCGAGGAACCTACGAGCAGTACTTC. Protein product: CASSPRGTYEQYF.

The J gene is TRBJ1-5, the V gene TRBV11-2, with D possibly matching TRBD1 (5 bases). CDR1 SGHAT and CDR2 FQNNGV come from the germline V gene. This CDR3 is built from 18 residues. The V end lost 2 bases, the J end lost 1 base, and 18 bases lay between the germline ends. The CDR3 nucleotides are TGTGCCAGCAGCTTAATCCCGGCGACCGACAGCAGCAATCAGCCCCAGCATTTT. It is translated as CASSLIPATDSSNQPQHF.

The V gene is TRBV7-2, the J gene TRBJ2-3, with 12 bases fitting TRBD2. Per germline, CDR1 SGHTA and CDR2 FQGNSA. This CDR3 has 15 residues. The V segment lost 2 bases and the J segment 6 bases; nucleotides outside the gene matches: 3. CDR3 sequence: CASSLLAGGPDTQYF. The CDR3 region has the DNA TGTGCCAGCAGCTTACTAGCGGGAGGGCCGGATACGCAGTATTTT.

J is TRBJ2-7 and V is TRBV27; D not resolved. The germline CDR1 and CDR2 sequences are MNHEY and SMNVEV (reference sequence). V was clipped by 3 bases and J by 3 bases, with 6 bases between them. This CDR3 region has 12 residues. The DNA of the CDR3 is TGTGCCAGCAGTTTTAGTGGCTACGAGCAGTACTTC. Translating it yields CASSFSGYEQYF.

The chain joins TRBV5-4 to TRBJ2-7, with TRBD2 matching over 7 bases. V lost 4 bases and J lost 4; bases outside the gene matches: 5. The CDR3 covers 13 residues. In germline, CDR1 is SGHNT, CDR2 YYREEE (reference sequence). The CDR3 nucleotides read TGTGCCAGCAGCCCTGGACTAGAGTACGAGCAGTACTTC. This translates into CASSPGLEYEQYF.